This TCR beta chain comes out of a study of shared clonotypes between healthy human individuals (dated by TCRdb to the early 2020s). Regarding the complete study: Two women and a few men aged 18 to 49 years were included in the cohort. For each donor, CD4 naive and CD4 memory were each run on three plates, CD8 naive on two plates, and CD8 memory on one plate. The study deeply sequenced blood TCR repertoires of several healthy adults to estimate repertoire size and the extent of clonotype sharing between individuals. To increase sequencing depth and limit assay-specific biases, TCR repertoire library preparation and sequencing were carried out by different laboratories using diverse techniques. Per donor, leukapheresis produced somewhere between about 0.94 and 9.5 billion PBMCs. Here is what the overall study found, with its caveats: Approximately 5% of naive CD4, 3.5% of naive CD8, approximately 2% of memory CD4, and more than 0.35% of memory CD8 clonotypes were shared across several donors. Compared with non-shared clonotypes, the clonotypes found in all four sorted-subset donors had higher generation probabilities. The genetic and exposure-history diversity represented was limited by the small number of donors. Pairwise subsampling led to the expectation that sequencing depth would affect the degree of clonotype sharing among donors. Naive subsets generally had larger estimated clonotype richness than memory subsets. Even with the large sequencing depth, rarefaction of the sorted-subset datasets indicated that sequencing was incomplete. Sampling was restricted to blood, and TCR repertoires in tissues likely differ from the TCR repertoires found in blood.

Healthy HIV-negative adults with no recently reported acute infections or vaccinations were included as donors. Every donor was a Caucasian adult residing in Nashville, Tennessee, USA. Magnetic negative selection was used to enrich CD4+ T cells, after which naive cells were positively selected on CD45RA and the negative fraction became the memory subset. After blood collection by leukapheresis, PBMCs were isolated using Ficoll-Histopaque density gradient centrifugation and then cryopreserved in the vapor phase of liquid nitrogen. Analytical flow cytometry was used to check the purity and quantity of every magnetically sorted T cell population. Genomic DNA was isolated from each sorted fraction and quantified by UV absorbance on a Nanodrop 2000c. There are 14 amino acids in the CDR3, from cysteine to phenylalanine inclusive. Left in the record is the CDR3 DNA by itself, 42 bases read in frame from the first base. The germline V gene encodes CDR1 SGHNT and CDR2 YYREEE (reference sequence). The junction shows trimming of 9 bases on V and 2 bases on J, plus 17 bases between the germline ends.

Using the deep immunoSEQ assay, TCR CDR3 regions were amplified from genomic DNA by multiplex PCR. For each cell subset, the extracted genomic DNA was distributed evenly across all wells of several immunoSEQ 96-well plates, and each plate served as one replicate. For sorted subsets, 150 to 200 ng genomic DNA, equal to 25,000 to 35,000 T cell genomes, was loaded into each replicate PCR. Purified libraries were quantified with a Qubit 3.0 fluorometer, sized on a Bioanalyzer 2100, and re-quantified with the KAPA Library Quantification kit. Every immunoSEQ 96-well plate was sequenced on a dedicated single-read 150-cycle Illumina NextSeq 550 flow cell. The source study handled its data this way. Because the immunoSEQ output held only junctional sequences and lacked quality scores, the filtering could not match the filtering applied to full-length reads. To assign V/J genes and CDR3, sequences were annotated against IMGT germline references using PyIR, a Python wrapper for IgBLAST v1.9. Reads were filtered out if the reads had weak V/J assignments (E-value above 1e-6), no CDR3, stop codons, out-of-frame junctions, or ambiguous translated residues. A V3J clonotype was defined by an identical inferred V gene, J gene, and CDR3 amino acid sequence. The percentage overlap between two repertoires was calculated by dividing the number of shared unique clonotypes by the size of the smaller repertoire. Richness of each repertoire was evaluated using RTK rarefaction, the Chao1 estimator, and Recon v2.1 estimates of unobserved clonotypes. Generation probabilities were computed with OLGA for all TCRbeta clonotypes obtained by the gDNA method from a few donors. Sourced from immuneACCESS, this table was stored by TCRdb with only in-frame sequences that have V and J called. A share of the clones is absent; for the studies checked, an unresolved V gene accounts for under half, and the remainder has no known explanation. The V and J calls and the clone size are those of that table, but D and trimming were determined from the DNA. The sample table holds about a million clones, of which approximately 80% were seen once. The ten largest clones take up more than 0.85% of the sample.

In the case of this clone: Its antigen remains unidentified. No much larger clone exists at a distance of one base, and base qualities are not known.

Material: memory CD4+ T cells from PBMCs. The sample's cell subset or site, from its label and the paper: CD45RA-negative fraction. The rearranged segments are TRBV5-4 and TRBJ1-2, with an unclear D gene assignment. The sequence was obtained from a young man in good health. Some clones in this sample may be carry-over from other donors' samples. DNA sequence: TGTGCCACCAAATTACAGTCGATAAACTATGGCTACACCTTC. Translated, this gives CATKLQSINYGYTF.